This T cell receptor beta chain is drawn from a study of cytomegalovirus exposure and HLA in healthy donors. V lost 2 bases to trimming and J lost 1 base, with 8 bases between them. The germline V gene has CDR1 MNHEY and CDR2 SVGAGI. This CDR3 has 14 residues. This clone was counted a few times. This PCR relied on a set of 60 Vbeta primers and 13 Jbeta primers. The protocol was immunoSEQ multiplex PCR, while the TCRdb copy is restricted to in-frame clones and leaves out a portion. Of around 90,000 clones listed, 78% are singletons. What was sequenced was PBMCs. The origin of this receptor is a woman in her thirties or forties in good health and CMV-seronegative. The J gene is TRBJ1-1, the V gene TRBV6-5; TRBD1 is a possible D gene (6 bases). CDR3 amino acids: CASSYVGGNTEAFF. The CDR3 bases are TGTGCCAGCAGTTACGTAGGGGGGAACACTGAAGCTTTCTTT.